These 18 T cell receptor beta chains were all obtained from the same sample, sequenced in a study of regulatory T cells in long-lasting Graves disease. Construction of the TCR beta libraries employed iRepertoire HTBI primers in conjunction with Arm-PCR of CDR3 regions. TCRdb re-derived calls from the multiplex PCR reads in MiXCR, one entry per CDR3 protein. In the table there are roughly 500,000 distinct CDR3 sequences, 20% to 25% of which are singletons. As to time point: persistent/refractory GD, antithyroid drugs over 5 years with positive TRAb. Generation of the TCR library employed RNA extracted from PBMCs. The sample in question was peripheral blood mononuclear cells (PBMCs), obtained when the disease was refractory, from a patient treated with antithyroid drugs. The receptors stem from a female donor with Graves disease.

This clonotype was detected only a few times. V and J are TRBV6-2 or TRBV6-3 and TRBJ2-3; 7 nucleotides align to TRBD2. Per the germline V gene, CDR1 is MNHEY and CDR2 is SVGEGT. Trimming removed 2 bases from V and 8 bases from J; junction bases left unmatched: 4. The length of the CDR3 is 13 residues. CDR3 in DNA: TGTGCCAGCAGTTACCCGAGGGAGGGTACGCAGTATTTT. Residues: CASSYPREGTQYF.

Regarding this clonotype: A much larger clonotype is one base distant, so this may be a read error. This chain links TRBV6-2 or TRBV6-3 with TRBJ1-4; D gene ambiguous. Germline CDR1 is MNHEY and CDR2 is SVGEGT. CDR3 size: 16 residues. CDR3 coding DNA: TGTGCCAGCAGTTACTCTGGAGATGCAACTAATGAAGAACTGTTTTTT. Translated, it gives CASSYSGDATNEELFF.

This clonotype was counted only a few times. The rearrangement uses TRBV5-1 and TRBJ1-2, with D maybe TRBD1 (5 bases). V dropped 0 bases and J dropped 6 bases, with 15 bases sitting between them. The CDR3 sequence is 15 residues long. Germline V gene lookup returns CDR1 SGHRS and CDR2 YFSETQ. CDR3 loop: CASSLAQGRGHGYTF. CDR3 DNA: TGCGCCAGCAGCTTGGCGCAGGGAAGAGGACATGGCTACACCTTC.

This clonotype appeared a few times. For the CDR3, the DNA is TGTGCCAGCAGCCAAATCTCGGGATACGAGCAGTACTTC. Its translation: CASSQISGYEQYF. The V gene is TRBV14, the J gene TRBJ2-7, with TRBD2 as a possible D gene (5 bases). The V gene's germline CDR1 is SGHDN and CDR2 FVKESK. The CDR3 totals 13 residues. V shed 2 bases and J shed 4 bases, with 9 bases lying between them.

Only a few counts were recorded for this clonotype. Here the CDR3 DNA reads TGCAGCGTTGCGGACGTTCGGAGCTCCTACGAGCAGTACTTC. It is translated as CSVADVRSSYEQYF. This sequence joins TRBV29-1 and TRBJ2-7; D is ambiguous. This CDR3 spans 14 amino acids. Trimming took off 4 bases at V and 0 bases at J, with 13 bases between the two ends. Germline V gene lookup returns CDR1 SQVTM and CDR2 ANQGSEA.

This clonotype occurred many times. The chain couples TRBV20-1 to TRBJ2-7; D is unresolved. Trimming left V 1 base short and J 3 bases short, with 7 bases between. The CDR3 totals 12 residues. Per the germline V gene, CDR1 is DFQATT and CDR2 is SNEGSKA (reference sequence). The CDR3 region is CSARANSYEQYF. In DNA form, the CDR3 reads TGCAGTGCTAGAGCGAATAGCTACGAGCAGTACTTC.

This clonotype has ten or more counts. This sequence joins TRBV20-1 and TRBJ1-1; 9 bases are a match to TRBD1. The length of the CDR3 is 15 residues. The germline V gene has CDR1 DFQATT and CDR2 SNEGSKA (reference sequence). J gave up 1 base and V 3 bases, and 6 bases lay outside the gene matches. Here the CDR3 reads CSARGGDRANTEAFF. CDR3 DNA sequence: TGCAGTGCTAGGGGGGGGGACAGGGCGAACACTGAAGCTTTCTTT.

This clonotype was detected many times. The chain has TRBV2 and TRBJ2-1; maybe TRBD1 (7 bases). The CDR3 has 17 amino acids. The V end was cut by 3 bases, the J end by 4 bases, with 19 bases between. From germline, CDR1 is SNHLY and CDR2 FYNNEI. This CDR3 is CASSEPFAGQSYNEQFF. The CDR3 bases are TGTGCCAGCAGTGAGCCCTTTGCGGGACAGTCATACAATGAGCAGTTCTTC.

This clonotype occurred a few times. This chain uses TRBV15 with TRBJ1-1; D is unresolved. Trimming took 5 bases from V and 5 from J, leaving 24 bases between them. Per germline, CDR1 LNHNV and CDR2 YYDKDF (reference sequence). The length of the CDR3 is 17 residues. The CDR3: CATSDRASWIRCTEAFF. As DNA, the CDR3 is TGTGCCACCAGCGATAGGGCCTCTTGGATTAGGTGTACTGAAGCTTTCTTT.

Regarding this clonotype: At one of its ends the junction is not consistent with the germline gene, which may arise from a read error. This chain uses TRBV7-3 with TRBJ2-3, with a tentative D call TRBD2 (6 bases). This CDR3 has 15 residues. Germline V gene sequence: CDR1 SGHTA, CDR2 FQGTGA. CDR3 region: CASSLIAGSTNTQYF. The CDR3 DNA is TGTGCCAGCAGCTTAATCGCGGGAAGCACAAATACGCAGTATTTT.

At least ten counts were recorded for this clonotype. The V gene is TRBV12-3 or TRBV12-4, the J gene TRBJ2-7; TRBD2 is a possible D gene (5 bases). Trimming shortened V by 2 bases and J by 8 bases, and 16 bases separated the two germline ends. CDR3 length: 14 residues. The CDR3 region is CASSLHSTRSQQYF. CDR3 coding DNA: TGTGCCAGCAGTTTACACAGCACTAGGTCCCAGCAGTACTTC.

This chain connects TRBV6-1 to TRBJ1-6; TRBD1 aligns across 11 bases. Germline CDR1 and CDR2: MNHNS and SASEGT. The V segment lost 7 bases and the J segment 8 bases; nucleotides outside the gene matches: 7. The CDR3 covers 15 residues. CDR3 region: CASKIGQGADSPLHF. The CDR3 DNA reads as TGTGCCAGCAAGATAGGACAGGGGGCGGATTCACCCCTCCACTTT.

This clonotype was picked up a small number of times. The V gene is TRBV20-1, the J gene TRBJ1-2, with D perhaps matching TRBD1 (5 bases). The CDR3 contains 13 residues. V was pared by 6 bases and J by 3 bases, with 14 bases between. CDR1 and CDR2 from the germline V gene are DFQATT and SNEGSKA (reference sequence). The CDR3 nucleotides are TGCAGTGCCACGACGGGACTTTACTATGGCTACACCTTC. This sequence encodes CSATTGLYYGYTF.

This clonotype was seen many times. The CDR3 is CASSLGQAAREQYF. The CDR3 DNA follows: TGTGCCAGCAGCTTAGGGCAGGCAGCGCGGGAGCAGTACTTC. V and J are TRBV13 and TRBJ2-7; D unresolved. Trimming took 0 bases from V and 7 from J, leaving 13 bases between them. CDR3 size: 14 residues. Germline V CDR1 and CDR2: PRHDT, FYEKMQ (reference sequence).

V usage is TRBV29-1 and J usage is TRBJ2-5, with 7 bases lining up with TRBD2. The CDR3 length is 13 residues. The germline CDR1 and CDR2 sequences are SQVTM and ANQGSEA. The trim removed 8 bases at V and 5 bases at J, leaving 11 bases unmatched. CDR3 in DNA: TGCAGCCCCTGGGCGTGGGGGGGGGAGACCCAGTACTTC. Translated: CSPWAWGGETQYF.

This clonotype came up many times. J is TRBJ1-1 and V is TRBV6-1; perhaps TRBD1 as D (6 bases). V gave up 7 bases and J gave up 4 bases, with 19 bases separating them. This CDR3 is built from 15 residues. Germline CDR1 reads MNHNS; CDR2 reads SASEGT. The CDR3 sequence is CASTLSLQGSTEAFF. In nucleotides, the CDR3 is TGTGCCAGCACCCTCTCCTTACAGGGTAGCACTGAAGCTTTCTTT.

The chain employs TRBV6-2 or TRBV6-3 and TRBJ2-7, with 10 bases lining up with TRBD2. J was trimmed by 5 bases and V by 4 bases; bases with no gene match: 8. From germline, CDR1 is MNHEY and CDR2 SVGEGT. This CDR3 has 15 residues. CDR3 residues: CASSWPSGSNNEQYF. The CDR3 DNA reads as TGTGCCAGCAGTTGGCCTAGCGGGAGTAATAACGAGCAGTACTTC.

In its sample, this clonotype was seen many times. V is TRBV7-2 and J is TRBJ1-2, with D perhaps matching TRBD1 (6 bases). The CDR3 runs 15 residues. The V and J ends lost 4 bases and 8 bases respectively, with 20 bases between them. Germline CDR1 is SGHTA and CDR2 is FQGNSA. The CDR3 sequence: CASSSGVFTLKGYTF. The CDR3 coding sequence is TGTGCCAGCAGCTCAGGGGTTTTCACACTCAAAGGCTACACCTTC.